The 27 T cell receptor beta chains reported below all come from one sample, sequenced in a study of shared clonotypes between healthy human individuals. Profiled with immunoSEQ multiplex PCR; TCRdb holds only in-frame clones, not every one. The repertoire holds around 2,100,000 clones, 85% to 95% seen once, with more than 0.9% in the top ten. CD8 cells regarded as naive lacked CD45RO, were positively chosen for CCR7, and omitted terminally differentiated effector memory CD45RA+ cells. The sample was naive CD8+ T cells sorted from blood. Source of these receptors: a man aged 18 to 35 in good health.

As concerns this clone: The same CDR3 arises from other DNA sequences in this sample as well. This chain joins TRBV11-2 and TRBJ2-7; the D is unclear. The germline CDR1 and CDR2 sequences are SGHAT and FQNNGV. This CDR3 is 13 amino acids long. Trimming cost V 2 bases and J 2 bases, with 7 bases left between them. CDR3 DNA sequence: TGTGCCAGCAGCTTAACTGGGCCCTACGAGCAGTACTTC. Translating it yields CASSLTGPYEQYF.

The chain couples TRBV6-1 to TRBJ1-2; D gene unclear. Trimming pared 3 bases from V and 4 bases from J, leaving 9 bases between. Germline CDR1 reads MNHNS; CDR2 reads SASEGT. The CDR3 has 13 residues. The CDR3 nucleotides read TGTGCCAGCAGTGAGGTGTTGGGCTATGGCTACACCTTC. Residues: CASSEVLGYGYTF.

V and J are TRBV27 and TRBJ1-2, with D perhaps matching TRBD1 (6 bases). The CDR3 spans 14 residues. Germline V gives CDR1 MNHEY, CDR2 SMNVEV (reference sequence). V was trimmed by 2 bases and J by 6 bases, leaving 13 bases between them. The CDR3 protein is CASSLDSGGDGYTF. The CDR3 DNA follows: TGTGCCAGCAGTTTAGATTCGGGGGGCGATGGCTACACCTTC.

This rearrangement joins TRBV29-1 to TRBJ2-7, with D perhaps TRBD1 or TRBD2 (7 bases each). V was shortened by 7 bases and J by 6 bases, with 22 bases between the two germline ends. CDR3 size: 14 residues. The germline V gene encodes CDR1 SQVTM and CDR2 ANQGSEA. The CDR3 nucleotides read TGCAGCGCTGCAGGGGGGCTAGCGGCCTCCGAGCAGTACTTC. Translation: CSAAGGLAASEQYF.

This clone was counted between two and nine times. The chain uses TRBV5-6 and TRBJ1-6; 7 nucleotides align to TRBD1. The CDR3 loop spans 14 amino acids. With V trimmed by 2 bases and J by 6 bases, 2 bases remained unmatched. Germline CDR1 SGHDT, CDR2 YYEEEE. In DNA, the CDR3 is TGTGCCAGCAGCTTACAGGGGTTTAATTCACCCCTCCACTTT. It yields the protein CASSLQGFNSPLHF.

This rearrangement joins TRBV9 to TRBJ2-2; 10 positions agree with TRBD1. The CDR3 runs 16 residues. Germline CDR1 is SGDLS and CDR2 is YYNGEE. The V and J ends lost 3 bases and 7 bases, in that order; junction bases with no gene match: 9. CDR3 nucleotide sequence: TGTGCCAGCAGCGACCCTGGGACAGGGGATGGCGGGGAGCTGTTTTTT. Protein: CASSDPGTGDGGELFF.

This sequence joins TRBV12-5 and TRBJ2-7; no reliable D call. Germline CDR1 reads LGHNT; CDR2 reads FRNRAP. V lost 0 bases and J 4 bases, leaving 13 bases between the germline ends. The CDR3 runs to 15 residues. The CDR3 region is CASGLVHGSEYEQYF. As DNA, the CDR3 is TGTGCTAGTGGTTTGGTACACGGCAGTGAATACGAGCAGTACTTC.

CDR3 loop: CAWSVVSKNSPLHF. The DNA of the CDR3 is TGTGCCTGGAGTGTAGTCAGTAAGAATTCACCCCTCCACTTT. The V and J genes are TRBV30 and TRBJ1-6; D remains ambiguous. Germline V gene data show CDR1 as GTSNPN and CDR2 as SVGIG (reference sequence). V was cut by 0 bases and J by 7 bases, with 10 bases left in between. The CDR3 covers 14 residues.

DNA for the CDR3: TGTGCCAGCAGGAGGTCCCCTGGGGATTCACCCCTCCACTTT. Its protein product is CASRRSPGDSPLHF. This sequence joins TRBV7-8 and TRBJ1-6, with D unclear. Between the trimmed V and J ends, which lost 6 bases and 8 bases, there was a span of 14 bases. The germline CDR1 and CDR2 sequences are SGHVS and FQNEAQ. The CDR3 is made up of 14 amino acids.

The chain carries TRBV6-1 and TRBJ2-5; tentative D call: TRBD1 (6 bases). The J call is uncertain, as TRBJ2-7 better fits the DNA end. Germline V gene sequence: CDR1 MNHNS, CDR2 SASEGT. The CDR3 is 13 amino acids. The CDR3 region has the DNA TGTGCCACCTCATCGACAGGATCCGGCGAGCAGTACTTC. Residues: CATSSTGSGEQYF.

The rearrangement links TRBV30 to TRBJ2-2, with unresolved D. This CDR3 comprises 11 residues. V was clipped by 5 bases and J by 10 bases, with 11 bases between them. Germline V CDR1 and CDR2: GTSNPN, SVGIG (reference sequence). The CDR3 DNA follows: TGTGCCTGGGAAGGGTTAGCGGAGCTGTTTTTT. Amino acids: CAWEGLAELFF.

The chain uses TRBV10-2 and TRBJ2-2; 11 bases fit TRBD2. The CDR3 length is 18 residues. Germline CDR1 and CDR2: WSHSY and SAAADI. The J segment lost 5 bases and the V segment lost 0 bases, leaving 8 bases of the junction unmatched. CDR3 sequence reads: CASSESTPLAGATGELFF. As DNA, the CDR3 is TGCGCCAGCAGTGAGTCGACTCCACTAGCGGGAGCTACCGGGGAGCTGTTTTTT.

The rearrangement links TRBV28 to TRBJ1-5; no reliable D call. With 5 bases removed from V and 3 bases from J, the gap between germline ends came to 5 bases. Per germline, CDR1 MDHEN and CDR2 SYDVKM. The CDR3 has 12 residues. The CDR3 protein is CASSPDNQPQHF. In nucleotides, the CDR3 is TGTGCCAGCAGTCCTGACAATCAGCCCCAGCATTTT.

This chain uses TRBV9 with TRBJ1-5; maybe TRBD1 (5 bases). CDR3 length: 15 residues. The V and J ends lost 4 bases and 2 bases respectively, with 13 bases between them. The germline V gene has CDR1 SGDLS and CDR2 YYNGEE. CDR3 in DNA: TGTGCCAGCAGCTCCGATACGGGGGGCAATCAGCCCCAGCATTTT. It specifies CASSSDTGGNQPQHF.

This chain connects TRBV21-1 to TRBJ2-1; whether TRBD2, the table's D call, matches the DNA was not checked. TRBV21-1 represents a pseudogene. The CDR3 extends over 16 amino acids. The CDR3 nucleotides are TGTGCCAGCAGCAAAGGAGATAGGGGAGGTGGGAATGAGCAGTTCTTC. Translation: CASSKGDRGGGNEQFF.

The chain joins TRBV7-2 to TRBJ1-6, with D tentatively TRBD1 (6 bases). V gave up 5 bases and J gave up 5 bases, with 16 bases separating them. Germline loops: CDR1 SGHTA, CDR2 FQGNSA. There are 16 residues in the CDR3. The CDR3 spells CASSPKGQGHNSPLHF. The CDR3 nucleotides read TGTGCCAGCAGCCCAAAGGGGCAGGGGCATAATTCACCCCTCCACTTT.

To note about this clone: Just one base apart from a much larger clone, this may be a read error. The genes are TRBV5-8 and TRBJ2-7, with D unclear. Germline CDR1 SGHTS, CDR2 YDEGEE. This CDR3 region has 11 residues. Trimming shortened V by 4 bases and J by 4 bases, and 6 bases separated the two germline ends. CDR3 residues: CASSMGYEQYF. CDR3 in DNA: TGTGCCAGCAGCATGGGGTACGAGCAGTACTTC.

CDR3 region: CASKGQGGYEKLFF. DNA of the CDR3: TGCGCCAGCAAAGGACAGGGTGGATATGAAAAACTGTTTTTT. The chain couples TRBV4-1 to TRBJ1-4, with TRBD1 identical over 8 bases. This CDR3 spans 14 amino acids. Germline CDR1 and CDR2: MGHRA and YSYEKL. V gave up 7 bases and J gave up 6 bases; unmatched junction bases: 7.

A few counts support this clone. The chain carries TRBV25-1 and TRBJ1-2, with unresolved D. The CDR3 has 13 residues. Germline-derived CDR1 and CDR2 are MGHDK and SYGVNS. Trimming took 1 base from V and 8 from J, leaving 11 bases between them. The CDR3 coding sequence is TGTGCCAGCAGTGAATGGGAGGAAGAGGGCTACACCTTC. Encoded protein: CASSEWEEEGYTF.

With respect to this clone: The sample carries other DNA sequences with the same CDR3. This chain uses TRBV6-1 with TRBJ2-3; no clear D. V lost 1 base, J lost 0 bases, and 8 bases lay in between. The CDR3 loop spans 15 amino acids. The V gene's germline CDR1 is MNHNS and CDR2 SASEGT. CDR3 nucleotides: TGTGCCAGCAGTGAAGGGGTTACTAGCACAGATACGCAGTATTTT. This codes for CASSEGVTSTDTQYF.

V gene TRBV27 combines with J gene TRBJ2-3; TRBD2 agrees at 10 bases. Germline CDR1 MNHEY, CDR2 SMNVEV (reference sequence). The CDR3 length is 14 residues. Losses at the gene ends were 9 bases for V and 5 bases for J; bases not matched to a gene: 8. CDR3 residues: CASRLAGEGDTQYF. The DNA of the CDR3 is TGTGCCAGTCGTCTAGCGGGGGAGGGAGATACGCAGTATTTT.

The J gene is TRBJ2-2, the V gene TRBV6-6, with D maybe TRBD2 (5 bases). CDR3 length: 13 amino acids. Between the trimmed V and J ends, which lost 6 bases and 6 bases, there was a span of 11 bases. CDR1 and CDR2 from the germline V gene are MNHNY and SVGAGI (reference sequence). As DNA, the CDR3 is TGTGCCAGCAGAAGGGTGGGAGCCGGGGAGCTGTTTTTT. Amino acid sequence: CASRRVGAGELFF.

The CDR3 region is CASTPGPGGQETQYF. DNA for the CDR3: TGTGCCAGCACCCCAGGGCCGGGGGGCCAAGAGACCCAGTACTTC. The genes are TRBV2 and TRBJ2-5, with TRBD2 matching 7 bases. CDR1 and CDR2 (germline): SNHLY, FYNNEI. This CDR3 spans 15 amino acids. Trimming at V came to 7 bases and at J to 1 base, leaving 9 bases not matched to a gene.

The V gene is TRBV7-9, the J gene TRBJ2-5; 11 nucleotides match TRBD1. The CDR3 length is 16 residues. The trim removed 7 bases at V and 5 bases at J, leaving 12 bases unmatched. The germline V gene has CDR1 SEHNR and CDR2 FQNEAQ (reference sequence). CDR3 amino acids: CASNRGTGGYMETQYF. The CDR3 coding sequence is TGTGCCAGCAATCGCGGGACAGGGGGTTATATGGAGACCCAGTACTTC. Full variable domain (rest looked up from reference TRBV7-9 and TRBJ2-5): DTGVSQNPRHKITKRGQNVTFRCDPISEHNRLYWYRQTLGQGPEFLTYFQNEAQLEKSRLLSDRFSAERPKGSFSTLEIQRTEQGDSAMYLCASNRGTGGYMETQYFGPGTRLLVL.

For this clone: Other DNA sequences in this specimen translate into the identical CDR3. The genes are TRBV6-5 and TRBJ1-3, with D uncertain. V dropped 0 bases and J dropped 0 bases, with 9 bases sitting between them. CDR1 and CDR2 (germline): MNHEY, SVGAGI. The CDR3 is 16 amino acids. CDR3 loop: CASSYSAESSGNTIYF. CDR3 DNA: TGTGCCAGCAGTTACTCAGCAGAGAGCTCTGGAAACACCATATATTTT.

The CDR3 DNA reads as TGTGCCAGCAGCTTTGCTACTGGTGACTACGAGCAGTACTTC. Protein: CASSFATGDYEQYF. The genes are TRBV7-3 and TRBJ2-7, with D hard to call. V lost 3 bases, J lost 3 bases, and 12 bases lay in between. The germline V gene encodes CDR1 SGHTA and CDR2 FQGTGA. The CDR3 sequence is 14 residues long.

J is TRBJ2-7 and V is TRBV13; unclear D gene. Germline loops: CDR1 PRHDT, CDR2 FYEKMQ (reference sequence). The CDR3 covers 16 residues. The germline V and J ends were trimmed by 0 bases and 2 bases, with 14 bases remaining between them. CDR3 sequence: CASSLGLQLGTYEQYF. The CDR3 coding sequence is TGTGCCAGCAGCTTAGGTTTGCAGCTGGGGACCTACGAGCAGTACTTC.